This TCR beta chain was found in a study of blood T cell repertoires in COVID-19. Across the whole study: COVID-19 samples, acute and convalescent, were from the United States, Italy and Spain. In each case, the material was cDNA or gDNA derived from T cells, B-cell-depleted T cells, or PBMCs.

Assay used: immunoSEQ multiplex PCR; TCRdb lists only in-frame clones, some missing. Here the sample spans about 100,000 clones, less than 75% being singletons. CDR3 length: 15 residues. CDR1 is SGHRS, CDR2 YFSETQ, per germline. Deletions cut 7 bases from V and 3 bases from J, with 18 bases between. The TCR originated in a woman between 35 and 50 years old with acute or convalescent COVID-19. The genes are TRBV5-1 and TRBJ2-3; the D gene is possibly TRBD1 (6 bases). The source material was peripheral blood. DNA of the CDR3: TGCGCCAGCCAAAAGGGGGTTGAAGGTACAGATACGCAGTATTTT. This gives the protein CASQKGVEGTDTQYF.